A single sample is the source of the 25 T cell receptor beta chains below, sequenced in a study of blood T cell repertoires in COVID-19. Only in-frame clones appear in the TCRdb table, and some are missing; sequencing was by immunoSEQ multiplex PCR. The sample contains approximately 250,000 clones, over 75% of which appear only once. Sequenced: peripheral blood. Receptor source: a human donor in a cohort sampled during active COVID-19.

This chain connects TRBV6-1 to TRBJ2-7; TRBD1 is a possible D gene (6 bases). Germline V gene sequence: CDR1 MNHNS, CDR2 SASEGT. The CDR3 consists of 12 residues. Trimming removed 2 bases from V and 6 bases from J, with 8 bases in between. CDR3: CASSELGGEQYF. The DNA for the CDR3 is TGTGCCAGCAGTGAACTAGGGGGCGAGCAGTACTTC.

The table lists this clone with a count of one. The chain recombines TRBV24-1 with TRBJ2-3, with D possibly matching TRBD1 (5 bases). The CDR3 is 16 amino acids. CDR1 is KGHDR, CDR2 SFDVKD, per germline. V lost 1 base to trimming and J lost 3 bases, with 13 bases between them. In nucleotides, the CDR3 is TGTGCCACCAGTGATTTTGGTCAGGGTGGGACAGATACGCAGTATTTT. It is translated as CATSDFGQGGTDTQYF.

The chain links TRBV6-6 to TRBJ1-1; a possible D gene is TRBD1 (6 bases). Germline V CDR1 and CDR2: MNHNY, SVGAGI (reference sequence). The CDR3 is 15 amino acids. Trimming shortened V by 7 bases and J by 4 bases, and 19 bases separated the two germline ends. The CDR3 sequence: CASTQVGTIGTEAFF. The CDR3 DNA is TGTGCCAGCACCCAGGTCGGGACAATCGGCACTGAAGCTTTCTTT.

This chain connects TRBV5-4 to TRBJ2-6; possible D gene TRBD2, 7 bases. The germline V gene has CDR1 SGHNT and CDR2 YYREEE (reference sequence). The CDR3 loop spans 16 amino acids. Deletions cut 4 bases from V and 3 bases from J, with 14 bases between. CDR3 DNA: TGTGCCAGCAGCCCTACCGGGGGGCTTGGGGCCAACGTCCTGACTTTC. It codes for CASSPTGGLGANVLTF.

The chain is built from TRBV10-3 and TRBJ1-5; 7 bases agree with TRBD1. The CDR3 has 14 residues. Per germline, CDR1 ENHRY and CDR2 SYGVKD. The V gene end was trimmed by 3 bases and the J gene end by 7 bases; junction bases not matched to a gene: 6. The CDR3 loop is CAISDDRVGQPQHF. In DNA form, the CDR3 reads TGTGCCATCAGTGATGACAGGGTAGGGCAGCCCCAGCATTTT.

The chain has TRBV9 and TRBJ2-7, with TRBD1 identical over 8 bases. Germline V gene sequence: CDR1 SGDLS, CDR2 YYNGEE. V shed 3 bases, J shed 3 bases, and the junction held 17 bases outside the gene matches. CDR3 size: 18 residues. CDR3: CASSDGTGPKGKGYEQYF. The CDR3 DNA is TGTGCCAGCAGCGACGGGACAGGACCAAAAGGGAAGGGCTACGAGCAGTACTTC.

The J gene is TRBJ2-1, the V gene TRBV10-2, with 12 bases aligning to TRBD2. This CDR3 has 17 residues. V lost 4 bases and J lost 6; bases outside the gene matches: 10. Germline assignment: CDR1 WSHSY and CDR2 SAAADI. The DNA of the CDR3 is TGCGCCAGCAGTGTTAGGGCTAGCGGGGGGGCTGGCAATGAGCAGTTCTTC. Translated, it gives CASSVRASGGAGNEQFF.

This chain links TRBV13 with TRBJ2-7; 9 nucleotides align to TRBD2. From germline, CDR1 is PRHDT and CDR2 FYEKMQ (reference sequence). CDR3 length: 15 amino acids. Trimming at V came to 4 bases and at J to 5 bases, leaving 9 bases not matched to a gene. The CDR3 region has the DNA TGTGCCAGCAGCTCCCGTGGTAGCGGGAGCGACGAGCAGTACTTC. Amino acids: CASSSRGSGSDEQYF.

The chain joins TRBV27 to TRBJ1-6, with a tentative D call TRBD1 (6 bases). The germline V gene encodes CDR1 MNHEY and CDR2 SMNVEV (reference sequence). Trimming stripped 5 bases from V and 7 bases from J, with 15 bases between. The CDR3 spans 15 residues. CDR3 protein: CASSPWTALNSPLHF. CDR3 DNA sequence: TGTGCCAGCAGTCCTTGGACAGCATTGAATTCACCCCTCCACTTT.

This chain uses TRBV24-1 with TRBJ2-1; 7 bases match TRBD1. The CDR3 has 16 amino acids. J was trimmed by 8 bases and V by 2 bases; bases with no gene match: 11. Per the germline V gene, CDR1 is KGHDR and CDR2 is SFDVKD. The CDR3 region has the DNA TGTGCCACCAGTGATTCTGGGACAGTAGGTGGCGATGAGCAGTTCTTC. Translating gives CATSDSGTVGGDEQFF.

The V call is TRBV29-1, the J call TRBJ1-1, with TRBD1 as a possible D gene (6 bases). This CDR3 is 13 amino acids long. CDR1 and CDR2 from the germline V gene are SQVTM and ANQGSEA. V lost 6 bases to trimming and J lost 0 bases, with 11 bases between them. In DNA form, the CDR3 reads TGCAGCGTCCTGGACAGCCTGAACACTGAAGCTTTCTTT. This translates into CSVLDSLNTEAFF.

The chain links TRBV2 to TRBJ2-4; 7 bases fit TRBD1. V lost 8 bases, J lost 6 bases, and 13 bases stayed unmatched. CDR3 length: 15 residues. Germline CDR1 is SNHLY and CDR2 is FYNNEI. CDR3 loop: CASSEARGSVNIQYF. Here the CDR3 DNA reads TGTGCCAGCTCCGAGGCCAGGGGGTCGGTAAACATTCAGTACTTC.

The CDR3 DNA is TGTGCCAGCTCACTAGGACAGATGAACACTGAAGCTTTCTTT. Translated, it gives CASSLGQMNTEAFF. This chain uses TRBV18 with TRBJ1-1, with D possibly TRBD1 on 6 matching bases. The CDR3 is 14 residues long. V gave up 4 bases and J gave up 0 bases, with 9 bases separating them. Germline loops: CDR1 KGHSH, CDR2 LQKENI.

The rearrangement links TRBV14 to TRBJ2-6; 8 positions agree with TRBD1. This CDR3 has 14 amino acids. V trimming: 3 bases; J trimming: 9 bases; junction bases outside the gene matches: 4. Germline V CDR1 and CDR2: SGHDN, FVKESK. CDR3 amino acids: CASSQGTGLNVLTF. The CDR3 region has the DNA TGTGCCAGCAGCCAGGGGACAGGTCTCAACGTCCTGACTTTC.

The chain uses TRBV5-4 and TRBJ2-7; the D is unclear. This CDR3 contains 13 residues. Per the germline V gene, CDR1 is SGHNT and CDR2 is YYREEE (reference sequence). The V end was cut by 0 bases, the J end by 4 bases, with 8 bases between. The chain's CDR3 is CASSLGPLYEQYF. The CDR3 DNA is TGTGCCAGCAGCTTGGGTCCGTTGTACGAGCAGTACTTC.

The chain is built from TRBV5-6 and TRBJ2-7; a weak D match, TRBD1 (7 bases). This CDR3 is 16 amino acids long. The germline V gene encodes CDR1 SGHDT and CDR2 YYEEEE. Trimming removed 2 bases at V and 1 base at J, with 16 bases between. The CDR3 DNA follows: TGTGCCAGCAGCTTATGGGGGGCAGGGGGATCCTACGAGCAGTACTTC. It encodes CASSLWGAGGSYEQYF.

A single count supports this clone. This sequence joins TRBV6-2 or TRBV6-3 and TRBJ2-7; TRBD2 might be the D (5 bases). V was shortened by 6 bases and J by 5 bases, with 17 bases between the two germline ends. Per the germline V gene, CDR1 is MNHEY and CDR2 is SVGEGT. The CDR3 runs to 14 residues. CDR3 loop: CASSRGGFLDEQYF. In DNA, the CDR3 is TGTGCCAGCAGCCGAGGAGGTTTCTTGGACGAGCAGTACTTC.

This rearrangement joins TRBV5-4 to TRBJ2-5, with 13 bases identical to TRBD2. The length of the CDR3 is 17 residues. From germline, CDR1 is SGHNT and CDR2 YYREEE (reference sequence). Trimming cost V 3 bases and J 1 base; bases outside gene matches: 6. The CDR3, as DNA: TGTGCCAGCAGCTACGGACTAGCGGGAGCAAGCCAAGAGACCCAGTACTTC. As protein: CASSYGLAGASQETQYF.

This chain connects TRBV4-1 to TRBJ2-5; D perhaps matches TRBD2 (5 bases). The V end lost 4 bases, the J end lost 4 bases, and 13 bases lay between the germline ends. Germline assignment: CDR1 MGHRA and CDR2 YSYEKL. This CDR3 has 14 residues. CDR3 in DNA: TGCGCCAGCAGCCTCCTCGAGGGAGTAGAGACCCAGTACTTC. This codes for CASSLLEGVETQYF.

The gene calls are TRBV7-2 and TRBJ2-2, with 12 bases aligning to TRBD2. The length of the CDR3 is 16 residues. Germline V gene sequence: CDR1 SGHTA, CDR2 FQGNSA. V trimming: 5 bases; J trimming: 6 bases; junction bases outside the gene matches: 7. This CDR3 reads CASSPLAGGRAGELFF. CDR3 sequence (DNA): TGTGCCAGCAGCCCCCTAGCGGGGGGGCGCGCCGGGGAGCTGTTTTTT.

The chain combines TRBV5-4 with TRBJ2-7, with 8 bases lining up with TRBD1. Trimming took 0 bases from V and 4 from J; bases not matched to a gene: 3. Germline CDR1 reads SGHNT; CDR2 reads YYREEE (reference sequence). The CDR3 runs to 14 residues. The CDR3 here is CASSLDRGVYEQYF. DNA for the CDR3: TGTGCCAGCAGCTTGGACAGGGGGGTTTACGAGCAGTACTTC.

The J gene is TRBJ2-1, the V gene TRBV27; 13 bases are shared with TRBD2. V shed 8 bases, J shed 0 bases, and the junction held 4 bases outside the gene matches. Germline V gene sequence: CDR1 MNHEY, CDR2 SMNVEV (reference sequence). The CDR3 is made up of 16 amino acids. The DNA for the CDR3 is TGTGCCAGCTCGACTAGCGGGGGGATCTCCTACAATGAGCAGTTCTTC. Translated, it gives CASSTSGGISYNEQFF.

With respect to this clone: This same CDR3 is encoded by further DNA sequences in the sample. This chain links TRBV7-3 with TRBJ1-4; a possible D gene is TRBD1 (6 bases). The germline CDR1 and CDR2 sequences are SGHTA and FQGTGA. V was pared by 3 bases and J by 6 bases, with 14 bases between. This CDR3 has 15 amino acids. In nucleotides, the CDR3 is TGTGCCAGCAGCTTCGACGGGACACCTGATGAAAAACTGTTTTTT. Amino acid sequence: CASSFDGTPDEKLFF.

The chain is built from TRBV9 and TRBJ1-1, with unresolved D. This CDR3 region has 15 residues. V gave up 0 bases and J gave up 1 base, with 10 bases separating them. Germline lookup yields CDR1 SGDLS and CDR2 YYNGEE. The CDR3 region has the DNA TGTGCCAGCAGCGTAGATCAGGTTGCGAACACTGAAGCTTTCTTT. It yields the protein CASSVDQVANTEAFF.

The J gene is TRBJ2-7, the V gene TRBV9; 8 bases agree with TRBD2. J lost 2 bases, V lost 0 bases, and 4 bases had no gene match. The CDR3 covers 15 residues. Germline CDR1 SGDLS, CDR2 YYNGEE. The CDR3 sequence: CASSVGGSGTYEQYF. The CDR3 coding sequence is TGTGCCAGCAGCGTAGGGGGTAGCGGGACCTACGAGCAGTACTTC.